The 17 T cell receptor beta chains below were found in one sample sequenced in a study of immune evolution from preneoplasia to lung adenocarcinoma. Assay: immunoSEQ multiplex PCR; the TCRdb copy retains only in-frame clones and omits some. The sample has about 10,000 clones, about 80% seen once. Sequenced material: FFPE minimally invasive lung adenocarcinoma tissue. The receptors originated from a person aged 65 to 85 with lung adenocarcinoma.

This rearrangement joins TRBV15 to TRBJ2-7; 10 bases are shared with TRBD2. V lost 6 bases and J lost 3; bases outside the gene matches: 8. The germline V gene has CDR1 LNHNV and CDR2 YYDKDF (reference sequence). The CDR3 length is 15 residues. DNA for the CDR3: TGTGCCACCAGTGGAGTAGCGGGAGGCCTCTACGAGCAGTACTTC. Translating it yields CATSGVAGGLYEQYF.

Only a few counts were recorded for this clone. The rearrangement joins TRBV18 to TRBJ2-4; D gene uncertain. Trimming removed 2 bases at V and 1 base at J, with 6 bases between. The CDR3 runs 14 residues. Germline V gives CDR1 KGHSH, CDR2 LQKENI. CDR3 in amino acids: CASSPERAKNIQYF. The DNA for the CDR3 is TGTGCCAGCTCACCAGAGAGGGCCAAAAACATTCAGTACTTC.

This chain joins TRBV4-1 and TRBJ1-1; 8 nucleotides agree with TRBD1. The CDR3 has 15 residues. Germline lookup yields CDR1 MGHRA and CDR2 YSYEKL. Trimming cost V 5 bases and J 1 base; bases outside gene matches: 6. CDR3 sequence: CASSRQGATNTEAFF. For the CDR3, the DNA is TGCGCCAGCAGCAGGCAGGGGGCGACGAACACTGAAGCTTTCTTT.

V usage is TRBV28 and J usage is TRBJ1-3, with unresolved D. V dropped 2 bases and J dropped 4 bases, with 9 bases sitting between them. Per germline, CDR1 MDHEN and CDR2 SYDVKM. The CDR3 loop spans 14 amino acids. CDR3 DNA sequence: TGTGCCAGCAGTTTAGCGCGGGTCGGAAACACCATATATTTT. This translates into CASSLARVGNTIYF.

This clone was counted a few times. CDR3 amino acids: CSVGVTGNTEAFF. In DNA, the CDR3 is TGCAGCGTTGGGGTGACGGGGAACACTGAAGCTTTCTTT. The chain couples TRBV29-1 to TRBJ1-1; D ambiguous. Germline V gene lookup returns CDR1 SQVTM and CDR2 ANQGSEA. The CDR3 extends over 13 amino acids. The germline V and J ends were trimmed by 4 bases and 1 base, with 10 bases remaining between them.

V and J are TRBV6-6 and TRBJ1-1; D remains unclear. The ends were cut back, 7 bases at V and 1 base at J, with 10 bases in the middle. The CDR3 is made up of 13 amino acids. Germline loops: CDR1 MNHNY, CDR2 SVGAGI (reference sequence). Here the CDR3 reads CASITIRNTEAFF. The CDR3 nucleotides read TGTGCCAGCATCACTATCAGGAACACTGAAGCTTTCTTT.

This clone rates as large. CDR3 bases: TGTGCCAGCAGTTTTGGGGGTGGAGGGATCACCGGGGAGCTGTTTTTT. Translation: CASSFGGGGITGELFF. V gene TRBV7-9 combines with J gene TRBJ2-2, with D perhaps matching TRBD2 (6 bases). This CDR3 has 16 amino acids. Looked up from germline, CDR1 is SEHNR and CDR2 is FQNEAQ (reference sequence). The V end lost 6 bases, the J end lost 4 bases, and 18 bases lay between the germline ends.

The rearrangement uses TRBV6-5 and TRBJ2-7; TRBD2 matches 14 bases. The germline V gene has CDR1 MNHEY and CDR2 SVGAGI. There are 14 residues in the CDR3. The V gene end was trimmed by 7 bases and the J gene end by 5 bases; junction bases not matched to a gene: 4. The CDR3 DNA is TGTGCCAGCATTGGGACTAGCGGGAGTCACGAGCAGTACTTC. This sequence encodes CASIGTSGSHEQYF.

The chain links TRBV28 to TRBJ2-1; TRBD1 aligns across 10 bases. V lost 6 bases to trimming and J lost 6 bases; unmatched junction nucleotides: 11. Germline V gene data show CDR1 as MDHEN and CDR2 as SYDVKM. The CDR3 is 16 residues long. The CDR3 sequence is CASRKDRGLRGNEQFF. Here the CDR3 DNA reads TGTGCCAGCAGAAAGGACAGGGGGTTAAGGGGCAATGAGCAGTTCTTC.

The chain couples TRBV19 to TRBJ2-2; D is possibly TRBD1 (5 bases). The CDR3 is made up of 15 amino acids. V lost 5 bases and J lost 6, with 16 bases in between. CDR1 is LNHDA and CDR2 is SQIVND in the germline V gene (reference sequence). DNA of the CDR3: TGTGCCAGTAGTTCAGGGTTCATGATAGCCGGGGAGCTGTTTTTT. Its protein product is CASSSGFMIAGELFF.

The CDR3 DNA follows: TGTGCCAGCAGCTTGGTCAGTGCTAACTATGGCTACACCTTC. Translation: CASSLVSANYGYTF. The chain couples TRBV5-6 to TRBJ1-2, with D hard to call. The length of the CDR3 is 14 residues. Trimming pared 0 bases from V and 0 bases from J, leaving 6 bases between. The germline V gene has CDR1 SGHDT and CDR2 YYEEEE.

V gene TRBV29-1 combines with J gene TRBJ1-3; 10 nucleotides match TRBD1. Germline lookup yields CDR1 SQVTM and CDR2 ANQGSEA. J gave up 4 bases and V 6 bases, and 3 bases lay outside the gene matches. This CDR3 contains 13 residues. This CDR3 reads CSVRQGAGNTIYF. The CDR3 DNA sequence: TGCAGCGTCAGACAGGGGGCCGGAAACACCATATATTTT.

V and J are TRBV6-5 and TRBJ2-3, with TRBD2 matching over 9 bases. The length of the CDR3 is 16 residues. The V gene's germline CDR1 is MNHEY and CDR2 SVGAGI. V gave up 2 bases and J gave up 4 bases; unmatched junction bases: 7. Here the CDR3 reads CASSYRGGGASDTQYF. The CDR3 nucleotides read TGTGCCAGCAGTTACCGGGGCGGGGGGGCGTCAGATACGCAGTATTTT.

The chain has TRBV30 and TRBJ1-3; no clear D. The CDR3 has 12 amino acids. V was shortened by 3 bases and J by 2 bases, with 5 bases between the two germline ends. Germline assignment: CDR1 GTSNPN and CDR2 SVGIG (reference sequence). CDR3 DNA sequence: TGTGCCTGGAGGAGCACTGGAAACACCATATATTTT. This gives the protein CAWRSTGNTIYF.

The gene calls are TRBV30 and TRBJ2-4, with TRBD2 matching over 12 bases. Germline V gene sequence: CDR1 GTSNPN, CDR2 SVGIG (reference sequence). This CDR3 region has 14 residues. V lost 3 bases to trimming and J lost 7 bases; unmatched junction nucleotides: 4. The CDR3 DNA is TGTGCCTGGAGCGTAGGGACTAGCGGGAACATTCAGTACTTC. The encoded protein is CAWSVGTSGNIQYF.

V and J are TRBV27 and TRBJ1-2; D perhaps matches TRBD1 (6 bases). CDR1 is MNHEY, CDR2 SMNVEV, per germline (reference sequence). Trimming removed 5 bases from V and 4 bases from J, with 20 bases in between. The CDR3 sequence is 16 residues long. CDR3 nucleotide sequence: TGTGCCAGCAGTCGTATCGGACAGTTTAACACCTATGGCTACACCTTC. As protein: CASSRIGQFNTYGYTF.

The chain couples TRBV6-5 to TRBJ2-2; 11 bases fit TRBD2. Per germline, CDR1 MNHEY and CDR2 SVGAGI. The junction had 6 bases not matched to a gene; V was cut back by 2 bases and J by 7 bases. This CDR3 comprises 16 residues. The CDR3 is CASSYALAGVNGELFF. For the CDR3, the DNA is TGTGCCAGCAGTTACGCACTAGCGGGAGTTAACGGGGAGCTGTTTTTT.